The subject of this entry is one T cell receptor (beta chain). In the authors' workflow: Quantification of nucleated cells was approximated via reference gene primer amplification. Libraries were prepared by immunoSEQ multiplex PCR; TCRdb keeps only in-frame clonotypes and omits some of them. V, J and clone size reflect that table, while D and trimming were determined from the DNA. The sample consists of a few hundred thousand clones, around nine tenths of them appearing once. The entry originates in a study of blood T cell repertoires in COVID-19. Across the study: The analysed material was cDNA or gDNA that came from T cells, B-cell-depleted T cells, or PBMCs.

J was trimmed by 3 bases and V by 2 bases; bases with no gene match: 10. The CDR3 sequence is 17 residues long. The germline CDR1 and CDR2 sequences are GTSNPN and SVGIG (reference sequence). This TCR came from a man over 45 with active or convalescent COVID-19. The sample was peripheral blood. The rearrangement joins TRBV30 to TRBJ2-3; 11 bases match TRBD2. The DNA for the CDR3 is TGTGCCTGGAGTTCCACGCGACTAGCGGGAAGGACAGATACGCAGTATTTT. It translates to CAWSSTRLAGRTDTQYF. Variable domain in full (rest from reference TRBV30 and TRBJ2-3): SQTIHQWPATLVQPVGSPLSLECTVEGTSNPNLYWYRQAAGRGLQLLFYSVGIGQISSEVPQNLSASRPQDRQFILSSKKLLLSDSGFYLCAWSSTRLAGRTDTQYFGPGTRLTVL.